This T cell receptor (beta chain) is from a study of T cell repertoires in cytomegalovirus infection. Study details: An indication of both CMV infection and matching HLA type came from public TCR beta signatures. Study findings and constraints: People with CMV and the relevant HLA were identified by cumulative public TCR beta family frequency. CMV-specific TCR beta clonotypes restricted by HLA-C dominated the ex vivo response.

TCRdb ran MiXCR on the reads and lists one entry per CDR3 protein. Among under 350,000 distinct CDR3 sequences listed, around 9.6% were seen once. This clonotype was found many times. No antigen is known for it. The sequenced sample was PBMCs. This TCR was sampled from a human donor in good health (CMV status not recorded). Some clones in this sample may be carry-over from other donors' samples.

Here the CDR3 reads CASSLVTGGPGELFF. For the CDR3, the DNA is TGTGCCAGCAGCTTGGTGACGGGGGGGCCCGGGGAGCTGTTTTTT. This chain uses TRBV7-2 with TRBJ2-2; TRBD2 matches at 8 bases. J lost 6 bases, V lost 3 bases, and 6 bases had no gene match. The CDR3 sequence is 15 residues long. Per germline, CDR1 SGHTA and CDR2 FQGNSA.